The 32 T cell receptor beta chains reported below all come from one sample, sequenced in a study of T cell responses to AZD1222 COVID-19 vaccine. Profiled with immunoSEQ multiplex PCR; TCRdb holds only in-frame clones, not every one. Of approximately 150,000 clones listed, roughly 87% are singletons. The source was peripheral blood, collected on day 0 of AZD1222 vaccination. These TCRs come from an adult in good health.

The chain joins TRBV11-3 to TRBJ2-2; no reliable D call. In germline, CDR1 is SGHNT, CDR2 YENEEA. The CDR3 runs 11 residues. V lost 5 bases and J lost 7, with 5 bases in between. The CDR3 here is CASSGLGELFF. DNA for the CDR3: TGTGCCAGCAGCGGTCTCGGGGAGCTGTTTTTT.

The chain links TRBV11-2 to TRBJ2-5, with 9 bases matching TRBD2. Germline loops: CDR1 SGHAT, CDR2 FQNNGV. The CDR3 totals 16 residues. The ends lost 8 bases at V and 4 bases at J; junction bases unmatched: 14. The chain's CDR3 is CASGGGSGLASETQYF. The CDR3 nucleotides are TGTGCCAGCGGGGGGGGATCGGGACTAGCCTCAGAGACCCAGTACTTC.

The CDR3 loop is CASSIIGPAVSQYF. CDR3 nucleotide sequence: TGTGCCAGTAGTATCATAGGTCCGGCCGTATCCCAGTACTTC. This chain uses TRBV19 with TRBJ2-5; D is uncertain. Trimming removed 3 bases at V and 9 bases at J, with 17 bases between. Germline assignment: CDR1 LNHDA and CDR2 SQIVND (reference sequence). This CDR3 has 14 amino acids.

The CDR3 is CASSRLAGPSAFYEQYF. CDR3 DNA: TGTGCCAGCAGCCGACTAGCGGGACCCTCTGCCTTCTACGAGCAGTACTTC. V is TRBV27 and J is TRBJ2-7; TRBD2 matches at 11 bases. CDR1 is MNHEY and CDR2 is SMNVEV in the germline V gene (reference sequence). The CDR3 loop spans 17 amino acids. With V trimmed by 6 bases and J by 3 bases, 13 bases remained unmatched.

The chain is built from TRBV5-1 and TRBJ2-7; weak D call: TRBD2 (6 bases). The CDR3 has 16 amino acids. CDR1 SGHRS and CDR2 YFSETQ come from the germline V gene. With 2 bases removed from V and 2 bases from J, the gap between germline ends came to 17 bases. CDR3 DNA: TGCGCCAGCAGCTTATTTTCACCCGGGGAGGCCTACGAGCAGTACTTC. Its translation: CASSLFSPGEAYEQYF. The full variable domain, rest sourced from reference TRBV5-1 and TRBJ2-7, is KAGVTQTPRYLIKTRGQQVTLSCSPISGHRSVSWYQQTPGQGLQFLFEYFSETQRNKGNFPGRFSGRQFSNSRSEMNVSTLELGDSALYLCASSLFSPGEAYEQYFGPGTRLTVT.

The chain employs TRBV11-2 and TRBJ1-2; no clear D. Germline loops: CDR1 SGHAT, CDR2 FQNNGV. The CDR3 runs to 14 residues. Trimming took off 2 bases at V and 0 bases at J, with 7 bases between the two ends. The CDR3 is CASSLSYSNYGYTF. In nucleotides, the CDR3 is TGTGCCAGCAGCTTATCGTATTCTAACTATGGCTACACCTTC.

The genes are TRBV5-1 and TRBJ2-7; D might be TRBD1 (5 bases). The germline V gene encodes CDR1 SGHRS and CDR2 YFSETQ. Trimming took 4 bases from V and 2 from J, leaving 13 bases between them. The CDR3 loop spans 14 amino acids. CDR3 residues: CASSLWTPPYEQYF. In nucleotides, the CDR3 is TGCGCCAGCAGCCTGTGGACACCCCCCTACGAGCAGTACTTC.

The rearrangement joins TRBV5-1 to TRBJ1-4, with 7 bases matching TRBD1. The CDR3 spans 15 residues. CDR1 is SGHRS, CDR2 YFSETQ, per germline. The J segment lost 0 bases and the V segment lost 2 bases, leaving 1 base of the junction unmatched. CDR3 coding DNA: TGCGCCAGCAGCTTCCAGGGGGCAACTAATGAAAAACTGTTTTTT. Translated: CASSFQGATNEKLFF.

This clone was picked up a small number of times. This chain connects TRBV10-2 to TRBJ2-1; no clear D gene. Trimming removed 6 bases from V and 8 bases from J, with 8 bases in between. Looked up from germline, CDR1 is WSHSY and CDR2 is SAAADI. This CDR3 region has 11 residues. The CDR3 DNA reads TGCGCCAGCAGAACTACGGATGAGCAGTTCTTC. Protein sequence: CASRTTDEQFF.

The V and J genes are TRBV2 and TRBJ1-5; D gene ambiguous. Germline CDR1 SNHLY, CDR2 FYNNEI. CDR3 length: 14 amino acids. V was cut by 4 bases and J by 7 bases, with 14 bases left in between. CDR3 residues: CASSAEGSVQPQHF. DNA for the CDR3: TGTGCCAGCAGTGCTGAGGGTTCGGTGCAGCCCCAGCATTTT.

The V call is TRBV30, the J call TRBJ1-5; perhaps TRBD1 as D (6 bases). CDR3 length equals 17 residues. CDR1 and CDR2 from the germline V gene are GTSNPN and SVGIG (reference sequence). V was clipped by 8 bases and J by 1 base, with 24 bases between them. DNA of the CDR3: TGTGCCGCTGGAGTTGGCAAAGTTGGACAGAGCAATCAGCCCCAGCATTTT. Translation gives CAAGVGKVGQSNQPQHF.

The chain couples TRBV6-5 to TRBJ1-1, with D tentatively TRBD1 (6 bases). The V gene's germline CDR1 is MNHEY and CDR2 SVGAGI. The V and J ends lost 5 bases and 3 bases respectively, with 16 bases between them. This CDR3 spans 15 amino acids. This chain's CDR3 is CASSKPRTGYTEAFF. The CDR3 nucleotides read TGTGCCAGCAGTAAACCACGCACAGGGTACACTGAAGCTTTCTTT.

V usage is TRBV3-1 (or the pseudogene TRBV3-2) and J usage is TRBJ2-5; unclear D gene. The V gene lost 6 bases and the J gene lost 1 base, with 12 bases spanning the gap. The CDR3 runs 14 residues. Per the germline V gene, CDR1 is LGHDT and CDR2 is YNNKEL (reference sequence). As DNA, the CDR3 is TGTGCCAGCAGGGACGGACGGATCCAAGAGACCCAGTACTTC. Translation: CASRDGRIQETQYF.

This clone came up a few times. Other DNA sequences in the sample encode the same CDR3. The rearrangement links TRBV5-1 to TRBJ2-7, with a weak D call TRBD2 (6 bases). Trimming removed 7 bases at V and 4 bases at J, with 15 bases between. This CDR3 spans 13 amino acids. Germline values: CDR1 SGHRS, CDR2 YFSETQ. The CDR3 DNA sequence: TGCGCCAGCTCACCGGAGGGACTTTACGAGCAGTACTTC. Translating gives CASSPEGLYEQYF.

This clone showed up many times. The chain is built from TRBV4-2 and TRBJ2-2; possible D gene TRBD2, 5 bases. CDR3 length equals 17 residues. CDR1 is LGHNA, CDR2 YNFKEQ, per germline. Between the trimmed V and J ends, which lost 0 bases and 0 bases, there was a span of 11 bases. CDR3 coding DNA: TGTGCCAGCAGCCAAGAGCCCGAGGGTACGAACACCGGGGAGCTGTTTTTT. Its protein is CASSQEPEGTNTGELFF.

The rearrangement uses TRBV4-2 and TRBJ1-2; the match to TRBD1 covers 11 bases. V lost 2 bases and J lost 8; bases outside the gene matches: 10. The CDR3 extends over 16 amino acids. Germline loops: CDR1 LGHNA, CDR2 YNFKEQ. The CDR3 DNA follows: TGTGCCAGCAGCCAACCCCTAGGGACAGGGGGGGAGGGCTACACCTTC. Translating gives CASSQPLGTGGEGYTF.

The rearrangement joins TRBV12-5 to TRBJ2-7; 8 nucleotides line up with TRBD2. V lost 3 bases and J lost 0; bases outside the gene matches: 13. The length of the CDR3 is 18 residues. Germline lookup yields CDR1 LGHNT and CDR2 FRNRAP. The CDR3 DNA follows: TGTGCTAGTGGTTTACCCTCTGAACTAGCGGAGAGCTCCTACGAGCAGTACTTC. This gives the protein CASGLPSELAESSYEQYF.

The chain recombines TRBV27 with TRBJ1-2, with 7 bases matching TRBD1. CDR1 and CDR2 from the germline V gene are MNHEY and SMNVEV (reference sequence). V lost 6 bases to trimming and J lost 8 bases; unmatched junction nucleotides: 18. CDR3 length equals 16 residues. CDR3 in amino acids: CASSNRPGQTLRGYTF. As DNA, the CDR3 is TGTGCCAGCAGCAATCGACCGGGACAGACCTTGAGGGGCTACACCTTC.

The chain combines TRBV5-5 with TRBJ1-4, with 8 positions matching TRBD1. V lost 0 bases and J lost 5; bases outside the gene matches: 9. The length of the CDR3 is 17 residues. CDR1 and CDR2 from the germline V gene are SGHKS and YYEKEE (reference sequence). As DNA, the CDR3 is TGTGCCAGCAGCTTGGTAGTTATGGCAGGGGGCAATGAAAAACTGTTTTTT. It yields the protein CASSLVVMAGGNEKLFF.

In this sample, this clone turned up a few times. The V gene is TRBV19, the J gene TRBJ2-2; TRBD1 matches at 10 bases. Germline V gene lookup returns CDR1 LNHDA and CDR2 SQIVND (reference sequence). J lost 5 bases, V lost 4 bases, and 4 bases had no gene match. The CDR3 length is 15 residues. Here the CDR3 reads CASSTRDRGTGELFF. In DNA, the CDR3 is TGTGCCAGTAGTACCCGGGACAGGGGAACCGGGGAGCTGTTTTTT.

The chain employs TRBV12-3 or TRBV12-4 and TRBJ2-7, with no clear D. V was pared by 5 bases and J by 2 bases, with 7 bases between. The CDR3 spans 12 residues. This CDR3 reads CASSQNTYEQYF. The CDR3 nucleotides read TGTGCCAGCAGTCAGAACACCTACGAGCAGTACTTC.

V gene TRBV19 combines with J gene TRBJ1-3, with D possibly being TRBD1 (5 bases). From germline, CDR1 is LNHDA and CDR2 SQIVND (reference sequence). Trimming pared 5 bases from V and 0 bases from J, leaving 14 bases between. The CDR3 extends over 16 amino acids. The CDR3 coding sequence is TGTGCCAGTAGTCCAGACGGGACCGACTCTGGAAACACCATATATTTT. It encodes CASSPDGTDSGNTIYF.

This chain joins TRBV2 and TRBJ2-1; 9 bases are a match to TRBD2. V was pared by 3 bases and J by 7 bases, with 7 bases of the junction left unmatched. The CDR3 is made up of 15 amino acids. Germline V gene sequence: CDR1 SNHLY, CDR2 FYNNEI. CDR3 coding DNA: TGTGCCAGCAGTGATCCCAGCGGGAGGAAAAATGAGCAGTTCTTC. Translation: CASSDPSGRKNEQFF.

The chain uses TRBV14 and TRBJ2-7, with D uncertain. This CDR3 spans 12 amino acids. Looked up from germline, CDR1 is SGHDN and CDR2 is FVKESK. The V gene lost 1 base and the J gene lost 3 bases, with 4 bases spanning the gap. CDR3 in amino acids: CASSQGYYEQYF. The CDR3 nucleotides are TGTGCCAGCAGCCAAGGGTACTACGAGCAGTACTTC. The full variable domain, its missing parts supplied by reference TRBV14 and TRBJ2-7, is EAGVTQFPSHSVIEKGQTVTLRCDPISGHDNLYWYRRVMGKEIKFLLHFVKESKQDESGMPNNRFLAERTGGTYSTLKVQPAELEDSGVYFCASSQGYYEQYFGPGTRLTVT.

This sequence joins TRBV28 and TRBJ1-3; 12 bases are a match to TRBD1. Germline V gives CDR1 MDHEN, CDR2 SYDVKM. V lost 3 bases to trimming and J lost 4 bases; unmatched junction nucleotides: 4. The CDR3 totals 16 residues. Here the CDR3 DNA reads TGTGCCAGCAGTTTGGGACAGGGGGCGTTCGGAAACACCATATATTTT. This codes for CASSLGQGAFGNTIYF.

In nucleotides, the CDR3 is TGTGCCAGCAGTTTCAGGCGACAGGGGACCGGGGAGCTGTTTTTT. As protein: CASSFRRQGTGELFF. The chain combines TRBV6-5 with TRBJ2-2; TRBD1 matches at 8 bases. Germline CDR1 and CDR2: MNHEY and SVGAGI. V lost 4 bases and J lost 5; bases outside the gene matches: 6. The CDR3 spans 15 residues.

The chain is built from TRBV7-3 and TRBJ2-5, with 8 bases that match TRBD1. The CDR3 has 13 residues. CDR1 is SGHTA, CDR2 FQGTGA, per germline. The V and J ends lost 5 bases and 4 bases, in that order; junction bases with no gene match: 3. CDR3 DNA sequence: TGTGCCAGCAGCGCCGACAGGGGAGAGACCCAGTACTTC. Its translation: CASSADRGETQYF. The variable domain in full, completed from reference TRBV7-3 and TRBJ2-5, reads GAGVSQTPSNKVTEKGKYVELRCDPISGHTALYWYRQSLGQGPEFLIYFQGTGAADDSGLPNDRFFAVRPEGSVSTLKIQRTERGDSAVYLCASSADRGETQYFGPGTRLLVL.

V gene TRBV6-1 combines with J gene TRBJ2-7, with TRBD2 matching 9 bases. Per the germline V gene, CDR1 is MNHNS and CDR2 is SASEGT. CDR3 length equals 15 residues. J lost 1 base, V lost 2 bases, and 3 bases had no gene match. CDR3 in DNA: TGTGCCAGCAGTGAACCCAGCGGGAGGTCCTACGAGCAGTACTTC. Protein sequence: CASSEPSGRSYEQYF.

The J gene is TRBJ2-1, the V gene TRBV4-1; 8 bases are shared with TRBD2. Germline V gene sequence: CDR1 MGHRA, CDR2 YSYEKL. The CDR3 has 16 amino acids. The J segment lost 6 bases and the V segment lost 1 base, leaving 8 bases of the junction unmatched. CDR3 nucleotide sequence: TGCGCCAGCAGCCAAGCAATCTCAGGGACTAGCAATGAGCAGTTCTTC. This encodes CASSQAISGTSNEQFF.

The chain is built from TRBV12-3 or TRBV12-4 and TRBJ1-1, with D possibly TRBD1 on 6 matching bases. CDR3 length: 13 residues. Trimming stripped 6 bases from V and 4 bases from J, with 12 bases between. The CDR3 region is CASSSGGGTEAFF. DNA of the CDR3: TGTGCCAGCAGCTCCGGAGGGGGCACTGAAGCTTTCTTT.

In DNA, the CDR3 is TGTGCCAGCAGCCAAGAGGGAGGAACCGGGGCCAACGTCCTGACTTTC. Translation gives CASSQEGGTGANVLTF. The chain couples TRBV3-1 (or the pseudogene TRBV3-2) to TRBJ2-6; TRBD2 might be the D (6 bases). Deletions cut 0 bases from V and 4 bases from J, with 10 bases between. Germline CDR1 reads LGHDT; CDR2 reads YNNKEL (reference sequence). The CDR3 is 16 amino acids.

V gene TRBV19 combines with J gene TRBJ2-2, with 12 bases aligning to TRBD2. Germline V gives CDR1 LNHDA, CDR2 SQIVND (reference sequence). This CDR3 is 17 amino acids long. V dropped 6 bases and J dropped 5; count of bases not matched to a gene: 10. CDR3 bases: TGTGCCAGTAGCCCCCTAGCGGGAGGGCCTATAACCGGGGAGCTGTTTTTT. Translation gives CASSPLAGGPITGELFF.